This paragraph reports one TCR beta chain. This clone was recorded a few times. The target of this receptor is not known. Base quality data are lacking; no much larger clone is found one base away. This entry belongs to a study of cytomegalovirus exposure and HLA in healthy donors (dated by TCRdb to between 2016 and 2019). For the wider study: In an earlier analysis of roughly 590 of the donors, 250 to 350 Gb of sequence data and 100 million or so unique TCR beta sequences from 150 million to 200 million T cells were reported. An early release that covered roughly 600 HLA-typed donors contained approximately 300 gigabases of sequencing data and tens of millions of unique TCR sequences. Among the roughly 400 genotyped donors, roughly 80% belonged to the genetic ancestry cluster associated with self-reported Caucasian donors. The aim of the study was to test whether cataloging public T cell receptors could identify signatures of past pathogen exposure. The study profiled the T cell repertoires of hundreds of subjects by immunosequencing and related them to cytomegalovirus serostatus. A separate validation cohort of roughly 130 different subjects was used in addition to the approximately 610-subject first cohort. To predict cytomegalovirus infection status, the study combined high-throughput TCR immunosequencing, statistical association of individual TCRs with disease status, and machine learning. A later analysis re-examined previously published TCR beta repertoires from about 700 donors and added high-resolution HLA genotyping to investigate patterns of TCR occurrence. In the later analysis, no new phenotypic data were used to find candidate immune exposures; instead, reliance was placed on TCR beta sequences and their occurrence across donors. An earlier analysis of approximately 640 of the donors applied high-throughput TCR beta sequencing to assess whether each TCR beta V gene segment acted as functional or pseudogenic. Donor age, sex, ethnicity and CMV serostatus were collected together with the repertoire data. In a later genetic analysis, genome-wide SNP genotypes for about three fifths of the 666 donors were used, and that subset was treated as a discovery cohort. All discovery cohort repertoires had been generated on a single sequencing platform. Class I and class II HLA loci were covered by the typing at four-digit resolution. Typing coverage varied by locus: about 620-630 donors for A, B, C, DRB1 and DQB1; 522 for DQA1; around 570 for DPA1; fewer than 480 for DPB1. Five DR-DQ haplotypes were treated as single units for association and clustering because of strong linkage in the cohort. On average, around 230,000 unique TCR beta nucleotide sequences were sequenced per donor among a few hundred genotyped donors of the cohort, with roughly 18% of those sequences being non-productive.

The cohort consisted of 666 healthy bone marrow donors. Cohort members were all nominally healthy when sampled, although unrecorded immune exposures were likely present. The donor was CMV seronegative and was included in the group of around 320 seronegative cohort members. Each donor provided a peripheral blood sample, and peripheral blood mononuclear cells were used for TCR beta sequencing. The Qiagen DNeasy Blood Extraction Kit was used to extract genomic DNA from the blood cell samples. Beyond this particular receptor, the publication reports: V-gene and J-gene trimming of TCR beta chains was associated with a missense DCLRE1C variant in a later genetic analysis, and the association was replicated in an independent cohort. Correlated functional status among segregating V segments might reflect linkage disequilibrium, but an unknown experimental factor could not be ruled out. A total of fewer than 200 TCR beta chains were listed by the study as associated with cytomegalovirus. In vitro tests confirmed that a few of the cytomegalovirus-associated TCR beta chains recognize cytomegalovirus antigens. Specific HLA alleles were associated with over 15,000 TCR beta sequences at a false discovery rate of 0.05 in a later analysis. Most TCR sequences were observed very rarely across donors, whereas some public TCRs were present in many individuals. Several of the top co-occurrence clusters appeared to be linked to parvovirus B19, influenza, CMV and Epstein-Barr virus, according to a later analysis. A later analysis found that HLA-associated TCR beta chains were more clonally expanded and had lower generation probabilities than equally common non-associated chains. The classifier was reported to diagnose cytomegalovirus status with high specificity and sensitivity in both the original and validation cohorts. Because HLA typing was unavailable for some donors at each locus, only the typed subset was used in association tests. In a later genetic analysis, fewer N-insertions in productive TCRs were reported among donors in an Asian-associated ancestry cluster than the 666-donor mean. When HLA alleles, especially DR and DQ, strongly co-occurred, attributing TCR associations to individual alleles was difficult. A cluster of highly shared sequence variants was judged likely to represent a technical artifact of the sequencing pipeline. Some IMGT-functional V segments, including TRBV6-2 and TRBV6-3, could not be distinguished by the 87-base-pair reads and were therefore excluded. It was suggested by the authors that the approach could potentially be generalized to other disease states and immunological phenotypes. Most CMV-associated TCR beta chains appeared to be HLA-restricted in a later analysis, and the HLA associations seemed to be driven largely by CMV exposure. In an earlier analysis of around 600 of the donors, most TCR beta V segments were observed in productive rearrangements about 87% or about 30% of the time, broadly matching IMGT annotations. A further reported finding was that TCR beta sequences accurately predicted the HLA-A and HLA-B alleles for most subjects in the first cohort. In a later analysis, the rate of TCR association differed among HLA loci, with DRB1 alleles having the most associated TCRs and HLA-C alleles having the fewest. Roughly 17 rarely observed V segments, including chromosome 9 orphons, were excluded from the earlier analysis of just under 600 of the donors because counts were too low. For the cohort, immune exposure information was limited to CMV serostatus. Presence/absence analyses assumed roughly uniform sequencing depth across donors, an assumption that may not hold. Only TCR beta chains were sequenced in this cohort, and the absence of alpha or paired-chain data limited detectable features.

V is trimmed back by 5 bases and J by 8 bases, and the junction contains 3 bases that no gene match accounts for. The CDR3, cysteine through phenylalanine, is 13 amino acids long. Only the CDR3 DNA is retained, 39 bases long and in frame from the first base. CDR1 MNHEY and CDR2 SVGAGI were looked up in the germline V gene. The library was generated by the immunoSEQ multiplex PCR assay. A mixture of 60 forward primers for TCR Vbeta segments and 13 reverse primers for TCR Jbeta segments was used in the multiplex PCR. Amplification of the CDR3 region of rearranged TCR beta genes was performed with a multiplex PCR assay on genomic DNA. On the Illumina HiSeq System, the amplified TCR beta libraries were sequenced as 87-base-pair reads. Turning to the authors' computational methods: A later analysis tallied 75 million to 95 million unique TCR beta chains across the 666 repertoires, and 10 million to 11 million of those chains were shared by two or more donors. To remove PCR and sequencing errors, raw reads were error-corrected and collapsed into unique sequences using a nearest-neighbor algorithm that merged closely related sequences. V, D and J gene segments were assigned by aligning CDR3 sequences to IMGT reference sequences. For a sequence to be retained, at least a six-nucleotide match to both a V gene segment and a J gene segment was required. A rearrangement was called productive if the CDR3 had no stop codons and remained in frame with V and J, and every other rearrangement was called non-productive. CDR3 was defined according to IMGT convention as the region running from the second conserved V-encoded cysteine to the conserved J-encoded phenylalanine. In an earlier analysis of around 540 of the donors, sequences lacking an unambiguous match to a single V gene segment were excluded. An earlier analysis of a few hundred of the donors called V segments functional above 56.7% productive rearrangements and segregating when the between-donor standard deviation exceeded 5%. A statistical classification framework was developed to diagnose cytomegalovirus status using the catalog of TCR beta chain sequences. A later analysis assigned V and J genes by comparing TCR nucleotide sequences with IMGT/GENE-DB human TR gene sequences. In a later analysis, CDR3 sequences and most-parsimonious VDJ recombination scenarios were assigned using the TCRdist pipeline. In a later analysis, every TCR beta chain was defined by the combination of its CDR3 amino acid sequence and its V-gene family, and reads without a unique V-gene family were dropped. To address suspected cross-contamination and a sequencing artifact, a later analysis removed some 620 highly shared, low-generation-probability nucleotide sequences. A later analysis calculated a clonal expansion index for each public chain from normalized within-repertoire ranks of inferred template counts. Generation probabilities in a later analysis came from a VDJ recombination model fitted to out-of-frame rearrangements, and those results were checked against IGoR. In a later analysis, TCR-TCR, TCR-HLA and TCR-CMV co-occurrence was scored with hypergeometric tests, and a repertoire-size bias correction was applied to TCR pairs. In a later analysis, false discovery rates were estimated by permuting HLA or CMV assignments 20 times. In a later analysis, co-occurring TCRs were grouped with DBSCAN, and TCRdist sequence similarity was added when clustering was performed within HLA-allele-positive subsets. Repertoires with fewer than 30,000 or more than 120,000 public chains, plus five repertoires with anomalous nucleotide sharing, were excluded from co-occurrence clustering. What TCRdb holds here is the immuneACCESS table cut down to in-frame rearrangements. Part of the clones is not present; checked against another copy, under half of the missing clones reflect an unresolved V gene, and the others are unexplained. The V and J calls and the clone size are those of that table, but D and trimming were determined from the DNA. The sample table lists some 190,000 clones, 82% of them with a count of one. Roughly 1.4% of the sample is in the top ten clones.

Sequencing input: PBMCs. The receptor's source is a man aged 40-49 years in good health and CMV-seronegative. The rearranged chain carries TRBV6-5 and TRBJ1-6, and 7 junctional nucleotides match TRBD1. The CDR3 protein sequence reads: CASSPDRDSPLHF. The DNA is TGTGCCAGCAGTCCAGACAGGGATTCACCCCTCCACTTT.